Each of the 27 T cell receptor beta chains below was sequenced from the same sample in a study of blood T cell repertoires in COVID-19. Here immunoSEQ multiplex PCR was the method, and the copy in TCRdb shows in-frame clones only, minus some. This table holds about 270,000 clones, 85% found once. The sample taken for sequencing was peripheral blood. These receptors were taken from a human donor in a cohort sampled during active COVID-19.

The chain links TRBV6-5 to TRBJ2-2; D is ambiguous. The CDR3 loop spans 16 amino acids. Germline CDR1 is MNHEY and CDR2 is SVGAGI. Trimming took off 0 bases at V and 5 bases at J, with 13 bases between the two ends. This chain's CDR3 is CASSYSWRLRTGELFF. The CDR3 DNA is TGTGCCAGCAGTTACTCTTGGCGGTTGAGGACCGGGGAGCTGTTTTTT.

This rearrangement joins TRBV28 to TRBJ2-3, with 8 bases aligning to TRBD1. The CDR3 sequence is 13 residues long. V lost 7 bases, J lost 4 bases, and 4 bases stayed unmatched. Germline V gene lookup returns CDR1 MDHEN and CDR2 SYDVKM. The CDR3 DNA reads TGTGCCAGCAAGGGACAGGTAGCAGATACGCAGTATTTT. Translation: CASKGQVADTQYF.

This clone was counted ten times or more. The V call is TRBV28, the J call TRBJ1-6; 9 bases line up with TRBD1. CDR1 is MDHEN, CDR2 SYDVKM, per germline. V trimming: 6 bases; J trimming: 15 bases; junction bases outside the gene matches: 12. The length of the CDR3 is 14 residues. This CDR3 reads CASRLNPGQGDLHF. The CDR3, as DNA: TGTGCCAGCAGACTGAATCCGGGACAGGGCGACCTCCACTTT.

The V and J genes are TRBV19 and TRBJ1-5; D remains unclear. V shed 5 bases and J shed 0 bases, with 11 bases lying between them. The CDR3 extends over 15 amino acids. Germline V lookup: CDR1 LNHDA, CDR2 SQIVND (reference sequence). The CDR3 protein is CASSPLEVSNQPQHF. The CDR3 DNA reads TGTGCCAGTAGTCCCCTAGAGGTTAGCAATCAGCCCCAGCATTTT.

The CDR3 loop is CASSFFVNTGELFF. The CDR3 DNA reads TGTGCCAGCAGTTTTTTCGTTAACACCGGGGAGCTGTTTTTT. The V gene is TRBV27, the J gene TRBJ2-2; D is uncertain. The CDR3 sequence is 14 residues long. V was clipped by 3 bases and J by 2 bases, with 7 bases between them. Germline V lookup: CDR1 MNHEY, CDR2 SMNVEV (reference sequence).

The rearrangement links TRBV28 to TRBJ1-2; D not certain. Trimming removed 6 bases from V and 5 bases from J, with 7 bases in between. This CDR3 is 11 amino acids long. CDR1 and CDR2 from the germline V gene are MDHEN and SYDVKM. CDR3 sequence (DNA): TGTGCCAGCAGGCAAACATATGGCTACACCTTC. It codes for CASRQTYGYTF.

A single count supports this clone. The chain is built from TRBV30 and TRBJ2-3; TRBD2 is a possible D gene (5 bases). Germline CDR1 GTSNPN, CDR2 SVGIG (reference sequence). Trimming removed 4 bases at V and 1 base at J, with 9 bases between. CDR3 length equals 13 residues. The CDR3 region has the DNA TGTGCCTGGATATTGGGAGGCACAGATACGCAGTATTTT. Protein sequence: CAWILGGTDTQYF.

This chain connects TRBV5-1 to TRBJ2-2; no firm D call. Germline loops: CDR1 SGHRS, CDR2 YFSETQ. V lost 1 base and J 0 bases, leaving 10 bases between the germline ends. The CDR3 extends over 16 amino acids. CDR3 in DNA: TGCGCCAGCAGCTTGAGCCAGGCCGCGAACACCGGGGAGCTGTTTTTT. Protein: CASSLSQAANTGELFF.

On this clone itself: This sample also contains other DNA sequences that code for the same CDR3. The J gene is TRBJ2-1, the V gene TRBV5-1; 8 bases map to TRBD1. CDR3 length: 14 residues. Germline loops: CDR1 SGHRS, CDR2 YFSETQ. V lost 0 bases and J lost 6; bases outside the gene matches: 2. In DNA form, the CDR3 reads TGCGCCAGCAGCTTGGGAACAGGGGGCAATGAGCAGTTCTTC. Its protein is CASSLGTGGNEQFF.

The chain joins TRBV6-2 or TRBV6-3 to TRBJ1-1; D not certain. Germline assignment: CDR1 MNHEY and CDR2 SVGEGT. Trimming left V 2 bases short and J 1 base short, with 8 bases between. CDR3 length equals 14 residues. CDR3 nucleotides: TGTGCCAGCAGTTACGAGGGAGGGAACACTGAAGCTTTCTTT. Translating it yields CASSYEGGNTEAFF.

This rearrangement joins TRBV28 to TRBJ2-4, with D perhaps matching TRBD1 (6 bases). CDR1 and CDR2 (germline): MDHEN, SYDVKM. This CDR3 comprises 16 residues. Trimming stripped 6 bases from V and 0 bases from J, with 15 bases between. In DNA form, the CDR3 reads TGTGCCAGCAGCCGGACAGAGACTCTAGCCAAAAACATTCAGTACTTC. Translating gives CASSRTETLAKNIQYF.

The chain couples TRBV7-2 to TRBJ2-3, with D possibly matching TRBD2 (5 bases). Germline V gives CDR1 SGHTA, CDR2 FQGNSA. Trimming removed 5 bases at V and 6 bases at J, with 12 bases between. The CDR3 has 13 residues. The CDR3 DNA sequence: TGTGCCAGCAGCCTAACCACTAGGGATACGCAGTATTTT. It translates to CASSLTTRDTQYF.

The chain carries TRBV24-1 and TRBJ2-6; D might be TRBD1 (5 bases). CDR3 length: 15 amino acids. Germline CDR1 reads KGHDR; CDR2 reads SFDVKD. With 2 bases removed from V and 1 base from J, the gap between germline ends came to 5 bases. The CDR3 DNA reads TGTGCCACCAGTGATTACAGGTCTGGGGCCAACGTCCTGACTTTC. Translation: CATSDYRSGANVLTF.

This clone was observed a handful of times. Other DNA sequences of this sample code for an identical CDR3. The rearrangement uses TRBV18 and TRBJ1-5; a possible D gene is TRBD1 (6 bases). Germline CDR1 KGHSH, CDR2 LQKENI. Between the trimmed V and J ends, which lost 3 bases and 5 bases, there was a span of 11 bases. The CDR3 is made up of 14 amino acids. The CDR3 spells CASSPSPGDQPQHF. The CDR3 DNA reads TGTGCCAGCTCACCCTCCCCAGGGGATCAGCCCCAGCATTTT.

The chain carries TRBV7-8 and TRBJ1-2, with D possibly being TRBD1 (6 bases). Germline V gene data show CDR1 as SGHVS and CDR2 as FQNEAQ. Trimming pared 2 bases from V and 0 bases from J, leaving 28 bases between. The length of the CDR3 is 21 residues. The CDR3 coding sequence is TGTGCCAGCAGCTTAAAGGCTCAGGACAGTGAGGTGCGGGTACCTAACTATGGCTACACCTTC. Translation: CASSLKAQDSEVRVPNYGYTF.

This clone appeared a single time. The chain has TRBV2 and TRBJ2-7; the match to TRBD2 covers 12 bases. The CDR3 totals 15 residues. J was trimmed by 7 bases and V by 4 bases; bases with no gene match: 8. The germline gives CDR1 SNHLY, CDR2 FYNNEI. The CDR3 region is CASSVLAGGPGEQYF. The CDR3 DNA sequence: TGTGCCAGCAGTGTCCTAGCGGGAGGGCCGGGGGAGCAGTACTTC.

This clone was seen just once. The chain is built from TRBV9 and TRBJ2-3; no firm D call. Trimming removed 6 bases from V and 3 bases from J, with 14 bases in between. The CDR3 has 14 amino acids. The germline CDR1 and CDR2 sequences are SGDLS and YYNGEE. The CDR3 region has the DNA TGTGCCAGCACCGCTTGGGCCACTACAGATACGCAGTATTTT. Encoded protein: CASTAWATTDTQYF.

The chain joins TRBV5-1 to TRBJ2-5; 12 bases align to TRBD2. Germline assignment: CDR1 SGHRS and CDR2 YFSETQ. V trimming: 2 bases; J trimming: 5 bases; junction bases outside the gene matches: 19. This CDR3 contains 20 residues. In DNA form, the CDR3 reads TGCGCCAGCAGCTTAAACCTAGCGGGAGGGACAAGGCGTAGGTTGGAGACCCAGTACTTC. Its translation: CASSLNLAGGTRRRLETQYF.

The chain employs TRBV7-3 and TRBJ2-2; the match to TRBD2 covers 8 bases. CDR1 SGHTA and CDR2 FQGTGA come from the germline V gene. The CDR3 contains 15 residues. V dropped 5 bases and J dropped 3; count of bases not matched to a gene: 5. In nucleotides, the CDR3 is TGTGCCAGCAGCGAGGGACTAGGAGACACCGGGGAGCTGTTTTTT. It yields the protein CASSEGLGDTGELFF. Full variable domain (remainder filled in from reference TRBV7-3 and TRBJ2-2): GAGVSQTPSNKVTEKGKYVELRCDPISGHTALYWYRQSLGQGPEFLIYFQGTGAADDSGLPNDRFFAVRPEGSVSTLKIQRTERGDSAVYLCASSEGLGDTGELFFGEGSRLTVL.

There are a few counts of this clone. This sequence joins TRBV18 and TRBJ2-3; 7 bases are a match to TRBD2. The germline V gene encodes CDR1 KGHSH and CDR2 LQKENI. This CDR3 contains 14 residues. Trimming cost V 0 bases and J 5 bases; bases outside gene matches: 2. This CDR3 is CASSPPTSRDTQYF. The DNA for the CDR3 is TGTGCCAGCTCACCACCGACTAGCCGAGATACGCAGTATTTT.

The rearrangement uses TRBV7-8 and TRBJ1-6; 8 nucleotides agree with TRBD1. The CDR3 sequence is 14 residues long. Per germline, CDR1 SGHVS and CDR2 FQNEAQ. Germline trimming cut 4 bases from V and 6 bases from J; bases unmatched to any gene: 2. The CDR3 sequence is CASSSDRGNSPLHF. CDR3 bases: TGTGCCAGCAGCTCTGACAGGGGTAATTCACCCCTCCACTTT.

The chain has TRBV24-1 and TRBJ1-2; 8 bases are a match to TRBD1. Germline CDR1 reads KGHDR; CDR2 reads SFDVKD. This CDR3 region has 13 residues. V gave up 2 bases and J gave up 7 bases; unmatched junction bases: 2. CDR3 region: CATSDSGGAGYTF. The CDR3 nucleotides read TGTGCCACCAGTGATTCAGGGGGCGCTGGCTACACCTTC.

The chain is built from TRBV7-9 and TRBJ2-1, with 15 bases that match TRBD2. J gave up 7 bases and V 5 bases, and 9 bases lay outside the gene matches. Germline CDR1 reads SEHNR; CDR2 reads FQNEAQ (reference sequence). The CDR3 totals 17 residues. In DNA form, the CDR3 reads TGTGCCAGCAGCGACTACCCCGGACTAGCGGGAGGGAATGAGCAGTTCTTC. Its protein is CASSDYPGLAGGNEQFF.

The gene calls are TRBV6-2 or TRBV6-3 and TRBJ2-7; 7 nucleotides match TRBD2. V was clipped by 5 bases and J by 3 bases; unmatched bases: 16. The CDR3 has 17 residues. Germline-derived CDR1 and CDR2 are MNHEY and SVGEGT. DNA for the CDR3: TGTGCCAGCAGTACTAGTCCACTAGCGAGGGGAATCTACGAGCAGTACTTC. Translating gives CASSTSPLARGIYEQYF.

This clone was recorded a few times. V usage is TRBV9 and J usage is TRBJ2-6; TRBD1 is a possible D gene (6 bases). This CDR3 has 18 amino acids. Germline CDR1 reads SGDLS; CDR2 reads YYNGEE. V lost 2 bases, J lost 0 bases, and 15 bases lay in between. CDR3 in amino acids: CASSVRDTQGSGANVLTF. DNA of the CDR3: TGTGCCAGCAGCGTTAGGGACACCCAAGGCTCTGGGGCCAACGTCCTGACTTTC.

This chain's CDR3 is CASSLALQGITDTQYF. The CDR3 DNA sequence: TGCGCCAGCAGCTTGGCTCTACAGGGGATCACAGATACGCAGTATTTT. The chain uses TRBV5-1 and TRBJ2-3, with 7 positions matching TRBD1. Trimming cost V 0 bases and J 2 bases; bases outside gene matches: 6. The CDR3 is 16 amino acids. Germline V lookup: CDR1 SGHRS, CDR2 YFSETQ.

The J gene is TRBJ2-5, the V gene TRBV19; no clear D gene. The germline V gene encodes CDR1 LNHDA and CDR2 SQIVND (reference sequence). The V end was cut by 2 bases, the J end by 2 bases, with 6 bases between. This CDR3 spans 13 amino acids. CDR3 DNA: TGTGCCAGTAGTATATTCGGGCAAGAGACCCAGTACTTC. Protein sequence: CASSIFGQETQYF.